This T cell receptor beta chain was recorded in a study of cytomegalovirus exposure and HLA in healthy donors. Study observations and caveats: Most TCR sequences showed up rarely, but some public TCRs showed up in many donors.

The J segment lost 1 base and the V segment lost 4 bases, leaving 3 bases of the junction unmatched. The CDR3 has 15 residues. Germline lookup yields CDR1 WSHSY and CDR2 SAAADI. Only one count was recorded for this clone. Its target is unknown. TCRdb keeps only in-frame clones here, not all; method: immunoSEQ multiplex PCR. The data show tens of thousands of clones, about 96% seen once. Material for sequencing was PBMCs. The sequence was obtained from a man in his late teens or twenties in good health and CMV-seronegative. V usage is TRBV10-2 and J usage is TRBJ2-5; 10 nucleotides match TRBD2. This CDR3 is CASSGTSGRQETQYF. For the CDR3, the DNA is TGCGCCAGCAGTGGGACTAGCGGCCGCCAAGAGACCCAGTACTTC.